These 31 T cell receptor beta chains came from one sample sequenced in a study of immune evolution from preneoplasia to lung adenocarcinoma. Here immunoSEQ multiplex PCR was the method, and the copy in TCRdb shows in-frame clones only, minus some. The data show nearly 5,500 clones, with 83% seen just once and under 5% held by the top ten. Source material: FFPE minimally invasive lung adenocarcinoma tissue. The receptors were sampled from a person aged 55-80 years with lung adenocarcinoma.

The chain combines TRBV28 with TRBJ1-5; unclear D gene. Trimming stripped 4 bases from V and 0 bases from J, with 10 bases between. This CDR3 is built from 15 residues. CDR1 and CDR2 from the germline V gene are MDHEN and SYDVKM. Written as DNA, the CDR3 is TGTGCCAGCAGTTCCTGGAGGGTTAGCAATCAGCCCCAGCATTTT. Protein sequence: CASSSWRVSNQPQHF.

The chain recombines TRBV7-8 with TRBJ1-1, with D possibly being TRBD1 (6 bases). Between the trimmed V and J ends, which lost 4 bases and 1 base, there was a span of 7 bases. The CDR3 spans 13 residues. CDR1 and CDR2 (germline): SGHVS, FQNEAQ. This CDR3 is CASSSGANTEAFF. As DNA, the CDR3 is TGTGCCAGCAGCTCGGGGGCGAACACTGAAGCTTTCTTT.

V is TRBV4-1 and J is TRBJ2-1; 8 bases are a match to TRBD2. Trimming cost V 0 bases and J 4 bases; bases outside gene matches: 8. This CDR3 has 17 residues. The V gene's germline CDR1 is MGHRA and CDR2 YSYEKL. The CDR3 sequence: CASSQESSGGVYNEQFF. CDR3 DNA: TGCGCCAGCAGCCAAGAAAGTTCGGGGGGGGTTTACAATGAGCAGTTCTTC.

This clone was recorded only once. This chain connects TRBV4-3 to TRBJ1-1; D is unclear. Trimming cost V 2 bases and J 2 bases, with 6 bases left between them. The germline gives CDR1 LGHNA, CDR2 YSLEER. The CDR3 loop spans 13 amino acids. The CDR3 sequence: CASSQTGNTEAFF. The CDR3 coding sequence is TGCGCCAGCAGCCAAACCGGAAACACTGAAGCTTTCTTT.

This clone came up once. V is TRBV5-6 and J is TRBJ2-7; D gene uncertain. V dropped 0 bases and J dropped 6 bases, with 13 bases sitting between them. Germline lookup yields CDR1 SGHDT and CDR2 YYEEEE. The CDR3 runs to 14 residues. CDR3 protein: CASSLAGRPSEQYF. CDR3 DNA sequence: TGTGCCAGCAGCTTGGCAGGTAGGCCGTCCGAGCAGTACTTC.

The rearrangement joins TRBV9 to TRBJ1-4; D is undetermined. V lost 4 bases and J 2 bases, leaving 9 bases between the germline ends. The CDR3 spans 14 residues. Germline CDR1 SGDLS, CDR2 YYNGEE. As DNA, the CDR3 is TGTGCCAGCAGCCCCGGAGTGACTAATGAAAAACTGTTTTTT. Protein product: CASSPGVTNEKLFF.

The chain carries TRBV6-6 and TRBJ1-2; D is unresolved. Germline V gene lookup returns CDR1 MNHNY and CDR2 SVGAGI (reference sequence). The CDR3 totals 15 residues. Trimming shortened V by 6 bases and J by 4 bases, and 18 bases separated the two germline ends. DNA of the CDR3: TGTGCCAGCAGCCCAAGGAACAACTTAGGCTATGGCTACACCTTC. Translation: CASSPRNNLGYGYTF.

This chain joins TRBV30 and TRBJ2-1, with 10 bases aligning to TRBD1. The CDR3 has 11 residues. Germline assignment: CDR1 GTSNPN and CDR2 SVGIG (reference sequence). V shed 3 bases, J shed 16 bases, and the junction held 6 bases outside the gene matches. CDR3 bases: TGTGCCTGGAGCCCCGGGACAGGGGCCTTCTTC. Translated: CAWSPGTGAFF.

The chain is built from TRBV18 and TRBJ1-1; tentative D call: TRBD1 (5 bases). The CDR3 sequence is 13 residues long. Germline V lookup: CDR1 KGHSH, CDR2 LQKENI. Trimming left V 3 bases short and J 1 base short, with 6 bases between. The CDR3 DNA reads as TGTGCCAGCTCACCGACAGAGAACACTGAAGCTTTCTTT. Amino acid sequence: CASSPTENTEAFF.

The chain carries TRBV27 and TRBJ2-3; D perhaps matches TRBD1 (6 bases). Germline V CDR1 and CDR2: MNHEY, SMNVEV (reference sequence). The CDR3 runs 15 residues. V gave up 7 bases and J gave up 0 bases, with 14 bases separating them. CDR3 sequence reads: CASTIDRTSTDTQYF. The CDR3 DNA sequence: TGTGCCAGCACCATTGACAGGACCAGCACAGATACGCAGTATTTT.

This clone was found a few times. This rearrangement joins TRBV14 to TRBJ1-1, with D uncertain. There are 17 residues in the CDR3. V lost 4 bases and J lost 3, with 21 bases in between. Germline V gene lookup returns CDR1 SGHDN and CDR2 FVKESK. CDR3 DNA sequence: TGTGCCAGCAGCCCAGGCGCCTCTGTTCGGGTGTACACTGAAGCTTTCTTT. This encodes CASSPGASVRVYTEAFF.

The gene calls are TRBV10-2 and TRBJ2-1; the D gene is possibly TRBD2 (6 bases). Deletions cut 4 bases from V and 2 bases from J, with 9 bases between. The V gene's germline CDR1 is WSHSY and CDR2 SAAADI. This CDR3 is 14 amino acids long. CDR3 region: CASSVGGAYNEQFF. The CDR3 coding sequence is TGCGCCAGCAGTGTTGGCGGGGCCTACAATGAGCAGTTCTTC.

The chain couples TRBV7-2 to TRBJ1-4; a possible D gene is TRBD1 (6 bases). CDR1 and CDR2 from the germline V gene are SGHTA and FQGNSA. This CDR3 is 14 amino acids long. Trimming left V 5 bases short and J 7 bases short, with 14 bases between. CDR3 bases: TGTGCCAGCAGCATCGGACAGTTTCGTGAAAAACTGTTTTTT. Protein: CASSIGQFREKLFF.

This clone showed up just once. The chain carries TRBV7-2 and TRBJ1-5; 11 bases are a match to TRBD1. CDR3 size: 17 residues. CDR1 and CDR2 (germline): SGHTA, FQGNSA. J lost 4 bases, V lost 1 base, and 6 bases had no gene match. As DNA, the CDR3 is TGTGCCAGCAGCTTAGAGCGGGGGGACAGGGGGAATCAGCCCCAGCATTTT. Translation: CASSLERGDRGNQPQHF.

Points on this clone: At one end the junction does not follow the germline gene, possibly because of a read error. The rearrangement uses TRBV11-1 and TRBJ2-7; 8 bases agree with TRBD1. CDR1 SGHAT and CDR2 FQDESV come from the germline V gene (reference sequence). The CDR3 is 14 residues long. The CDR3 sequence is CASSRGQGGYGQYF. CDR3 DNA: TGTGCCAGCAGCAGAGGACAGGGCGGGTACGGGCAGTACTTC.

CDR3: CASSPRGMYEKLFF. The CDR3 DNA reads TGTGCCAGCAGCCCCAGGGGGATGTATGAAAAACTGTTTTTT. V gene TRBV13 combines with J gene TRBJ1-4; 7 bases fit TRBD1. This CDR3 has 14 amino acids. The V gene's germline CDR1 is PRHDT and CDR2 FYEKMQ (reference sequence). J was trimmed by 6 bases and V by 5 bases; bases with no gene match: 6.

The chain recombines TRBV18 with TRBJ2-7; no reliable D call. CDR1 is KGHSH, CDR2 LQKENI, per germline. The CDR3 is 12 amino acids. V was cut by 3 bases and J by 2 bases, with 5 bases left in between. The DNA of the CDR3 is TGTGCCAGCTCACCGGCCCCCTACGAGCAGTACTTC. Residues: CASSPAPYEQYF.

V is TRBV27 and J is TRBJ2-7; TRBD1 agrees at 8 bases. Trimming cost V 8 bases and J 1 base; bases outside gene matches: 16. This CDR3 has 17 amino acids. Germline assignment: CDR1 MNHEY and CDR2 SMNVEV (reference sequence). CDR3 in amino acids: CASSRNSGTGLSYEQYF. CDR3 coding DNA: TGTGCCAGCTCTCGAAATTCCGGGACAGGTCTTTCCTACGAGCAGTACTTC.

This chain uses TRBV11-2 with TRBJ2-1; D is unresolved. With 0 bases removed from V and 13 bases from J, the gap between germline ends came to 10 bases. CDR3 size: 12 residues. The germline gives CDR1 SGHAT, CDR2 FQNNGV. Here the CDR3 DNA reads TGTGCCAGCAGCTTAGATTGGGGTTTTCAGTTCTTC. As protein: CASSLDWGFQFF. Full variable domain (missing parts from reference TRBV11-2 and TRBJ2-1): EAGVAQSPRYKIIEKRQSVAFWCNPISGHATLYWYQQILGQGPKLLIQFQNNGVVDDSQLPKDRFSAERLKGVDSTLKIQPAKLEDSAVYLCASSLDWGFQFFGPGTRLTVL.

CDR3 in amino acids: CASSHGLAGGNQETQYF. The CDR3 region has the DNA TGTGCCAGCAGCCACGGACTAGCGGGGGGAAACCAAGAGACCCAGTACTTC. The rearrangement joins TRBV13 to TRBJ2-5; TRBD2 aligns across 14 bases. V shed 5 bases and J 0 bases; nucleotides not matched to a gene: 5. Germline V gene lookup returns CDR1 PRHDT and CDR2 FYEKMQ (reference sequence). This CDR3 spans 17 amino acids.

Comment on this clone: Additional DNA sequences in this sample encode the identical CDR3. The genes are TRBV30 and TRBJ1-2; a possible D gene is TRBD1 (5 bases). The CDR3 length is 13 residues. Germline values: CDR1 GTSNPN, CDR2 SVGIG (reference sequence). Between the trimmed V and J ends, which lost 2 bases and 4 bases, there was a span of 11 bases. The CDR3 is CAWSTRGGYGYTF. CDR3 nucleotide sequence: TGTGCCTGGAGTACCCGCGGGGGCTATGGCTACACCTTC. The whole variable domain, filled in from reference TRBV30 and TRBJ1-2, reads SQTIHQWPATLVQPVGSPLSLECTVEGTSNPNLYWYRQAAGRGLQLLFYSVGIGQISSEVPQNLSASRPQDRQFILSSKKLLLSDSGFYLCAWSTRGGYGYTFGSGTRLTVV.

The chain recombines TRBV6-1 with TRBJ2-1; D uncertain. Trimming stripped 8 bases from V and 6 bases from J, with 8 bases between. This CDR3 has 11 residues. Germline CDR1 is MNHNS and CDR2 is SASEGT. The CDR3 region has the DNA TGTGCCAGCGCCTTGGGCAATGAGCAGTTCTTC. Protein: CASALGNEQFF.

This clone was observed a handful of times. The V gene is TRBV29-1, the J gene TRBJ2-1, with TRBD2 matching 11 bases. V shed 5 bases and J 7 bases; nucleotides not matched to a gene: 13. The CDR3 runs 16 residues. Germline lookup yields CDR1 SQVTM and CDR2 ANQGSEA. CDR3: CSVKQHSSSGRNEQFF. In nucleotides, the CDR3 is TGCAGCGTTAAACAACATTCTTCTAGCGGGAGGAATGAGCAGTTCTTC.

This chain links TRBV6-6 with TRBJ2-3; the match to TRBD1 covers 7 bases. V was pared by 5 bases and J by 2 bases, with 7 bases of the junction left unmatched. Germline V gene data show CDR1 as MNHNY and CDR2 as SVGAGI (reference sequence). The CDR3 covers 15 residues. In DNA form, the CDR3 reads TGTGCCAGCAGTAAACAGGGGACCCTCACAGATACGCAGTATTTT. As protein: CASSKQGTLTDTQYF.

CDR3 region: CASSLGVRENTEAFF. CDR3 DNA: TGCGCCAGCAGCCTCGGGGTAAGGGAGAACACTGAAGCTTTCTTT. The V gene is TRBV5-1, the J gene TRBJ1-1; D is uncertain. Germline CDR1 and CDR2: SGHRS and YFSETQ. The CDR3 loop spans 15 amino acids. The V end lost 4 bases, the J end lost 1 base, and 14 bases lay between the germline ends. Full variable domain (outside the CDR3, taken from reference TRBV5-1 and TRBJ1-1): KAGVTQTPRYLIKTRGQQVTLSCSPISGHRSVSWYQQTPGQGLQFLFEYFSETQRNKGNFPGRFSGRQFSNSRSEMNVSTLELGDSALYLCASSLGVRENTEAFFGQGTRLTVV.

The chain combines TRBV6-6 with TRBJ1-4, with D uncertain. This CDR3 spans 11 amino acids. Trimming took off 2 bases at V and 8 bases at J, with 3 bases between the two ends. Germline V CDR1 and CDR2: MNHNY, SVGAGI (reference sequence). CDR3 protein: CASSYREKLFF. The DNA of the CDR3 is TGTGCCAGCAGTTACCGGGAAAAACTGTTTTTT.

CDR3: CASSRGLAGDSSYEQYF. DNA for the CDR3: TGTGCCAGCAGCCGCGGACTAGCGGGGGACAGCTCCTACGAGCAGTACTTC. The genes are TRBV4-2 and TRBJ2-7, with TRBD2 matching 13 bases. This CDR3 has 17 amino acids. Germline values: CDR1 LGHNA, CDR2 YNFKEQ. The junction had 6 bases not matched to a gene; V was cut back by 4 bases and J by 0 bases.

Here the CDR3 DNA reads TGCGCCAGCAGCTTACAGGGTTTTAGCGAGCAGTACTTC. Protein: CASSLQGFSEQYF. The V and J genes are TRBV5-1 and TRBJ2-7; D is possibly TRBD1 (6 bases). The V end was cut by 2 bases, the J end by 6 bases, with 12 bases between. The CDR3 spans 13 residues. CDR1 and CDR2 (germline): SGHRS, YFSETQ.

The chain links TRBV10-3 to TRBJ2-2; D is perhaps TRBD2 (6 bases). The V gene lost 6 bases and the J gene lost 2 bases, with 16 bases spanning the gap. The CDR3 totals 16 residues. The germline V gene has CDR1 ENHRY and CDR2 SYGVKD. This CDR3 is CAIRGQLASNTGELFF. For the CDR3, the DNA is TGTGCCATCAGAGGACAACTAGCTAGTAACACCGGGGAGCTGTTTTTT.

The table lists this clone with a count of one. The chain's CDR3 is CAWSDQVQETQYF. CDR3 nucleotides: TGTGCCTGGAGTGATCAAGTACAAGAGACCCAGTACTTC. The gene calls are TRBV30 and TRBJ2-5, with D hard to call. CDR1 GTSNPN and CDR2 SVGIG come from the germline V gene (reference sequence). The V and J ends lost 1 base and 2 bases respectively, with 8 bases between them. The CDR3 covers 13 residues.

The genes are TRBV18 and TRBJ2-1; 10 positions agree with TRBD2. The germline CDR1 and CDR2 sequences are KGHSH and LQKENI. V lost 0 bases to trimming and J lost 5 bases; unmatched junction nucleotides: 7. This CDR3 is built from 17 residues. The CDR3 loop reads CASSPPSGLAVNNEQFF. CDR3 coding DNA: TGTGCCAGCTCACCACCGTCTGGACTAGCGGTTAACAATGAGCAGTTCTTC.